The 22 T cell receptor beta chains given below trace back to one sample, sequenced in a study of follicular helper T cells after annual influenza vaccination. Some clones are missing from TCRdb's copy, which holds only in-frame ones; the method was immunoSEQ multiplex PCR. Altogether about 10,000 clones are present, about 83% being singletons, with the ten largest covering about 0.82%. Time point in this sample: 2014-2015 season, 7 days after vaccination. This specimen was CXCR5- memory CD4+ T cells sorted from blood, taken 7 days after influenza vaccination. The receptor set was obtained from an adult who received the influenza vaccine.

V gene TRBV29-1 combines with J gene TRBJ2-1; 7 bases are a match to TRBD2. With V trimmed by 6 bases and J by 0 bases, 11 bases remained unmatched. Germline V gene data show CDR1 as SQVTM and CDR2 as ANQGSEA. CDR3 size: 16 residues. The CDR3 DNA sequence: TGCAGCGTAAGACAAGCGGGGTTGAGCTCCTACAATGAGCAGTTCTTC. This sequence encodes CSVRQAGLSSYNEQFF.

The chain employs TRBV2 and TRBJ2-3, with no clear D. The CDR3 loop spans 14 amino acids. The germline V and J ends were trimmed by 0 bases and 2 bases, with 6 bases remaining between them. The germline gives CDR1 SNHLY, CDR2 FYNNEI. The DNA for the CDR3 is TGTGCCAGCAGTGAAGCCCAGCCCACAGATACGCAGTATTTT. Its protein product is CASSEAQPTDTQYF.

The J gene is TRBJ2-1, the V gene TRBV13; TRBD2 aligns across 7 bases. Unmatched junction bases numbered 11, after V lost 5 bases and J lost 7 bases. Germline V gene data show CDR1 as PRHDT and CDR2 as FYEKMQ (reference sequence). The CDR3 is 15 amino acids. The CDR3 spells CASSPPAGVQNEQFF. Written as DNA, the CDR3 is TGTGCCAGCAGCCCTCCCGCGGGAGTGCAGAATGAGCAGTTCTTC.

In this sample, this clone turned up a few times. The gene calls are TRBV6-1 and TRBJ2-2; no firm D call. CDR1 and CDR2 (germline): MNHNS, SASEGT. V gave up 4 bases and J gave up 7 bases, with 7 bases separating them. CDR3 size: 12 residues. CDR3: CASSGVYGELFF. The CDR3 nucleotides read TGTGCCAGCAGTGGCGTCTACGGGGAGCTGTTTTTT.

The chain combines TRBV2 with TRBJ2-1, with D unclear. V lost 2 bases, J lost 4 bases, and 9 bases lay in between. The CDR3 runs 14 residues. Germline V gene data show CDR1 as SNHLY and CDR2 as FYNNEI. CDR3 bases: TGTGCCAGCAGTGAAATATCTCGGTACAATGAGCAGTTCTTC. It specifies CASSEISRYNEQFF. The full variable domain, completed using reference TRBV2 and TRBJ2-1, is EPEVTQTPSHQVTQMGQEVILRCVPISNHLYFYWYRQILGQKVEFLVSFYNNEISEKSEIFDDQFSVERPDGSNFTLKIRSTKLEDSAMYFCASSEISRYNEQFFGPGTRLTVL.

This clone has only one observation. The rearrangement joins TRBV27 to TRBJ1-5; D gene uncertain. The CDR3 is made up of 17 amino acids. Germline V gives CDR1 MNHEY, CDR2 SMNVEV (reference sequence). Trimming removed 5 bases at V and 0 bases at J, with 17 bases between. This CDR3 is CASSPTPTRISNQPQHF. The CDR3 DNA sequence: TGTGCCAGCAGTCCGACCCCCACTCGAATTAGCAATCAGCCCCAGCATTTT.

Turning to this clone: A read error may produce the germline difference seen at one junction end. The rearrangement uses TRBV6-4 and TRBJ1-2, with TRBD1 identical over 9 bases. Germline assignment: CDR1 MRHNA and CDR2 SNTAGT. There are 14 residues in the CDR3. CDR3 residues: CTSSDSQGARGYTF. The CDR3 DNA reads as TGTACCAGCAGTGACTCACAGGGGGCTCGAGGCTACACCTTC.

The chain couples TRBV4-3 to TRBJ1-4; tentative D call: TRBD1 (5 bases). Germline CDR1 is LGHNA and CDR2 is YSLEER. The CDR3 is 17 residues long. V was shortened by 0 bases and J by 10 bases, with 21 bases between the two germline ends. CDR3 nucleotides: TGCGCCAGCAGCCAAGAGAACGCCGGGACTTCTATTCGAAAACTGTTTTTT. This translates into CASSQENAGTSIRKLFF.

This chain connects TRBV4-3 to TRBJ1-1; D remains unclear. Germline CDR1 reads LGHNA; CDR2 reads YSLEER. The CDR3 runs 13 residues. V was trimmed by 4 bases and J by 4 bases, leaving 10 bases between them. The CDR3 nucleotides are TGCGCCAGCAGCCTAGACCCCAGCACTGAAGCTTTCTTT. Its translation is CASSLDPSTEAFF.

The V gene is TRBV5-4, the J gene TRBJ1-3; 7 bases match TRBD1. The germline V gene encodes CDR1 SGHNT and CDR2 YYREEE (reference sequence). The CDR3 contains 16 residues. With 3 bases clipped from V and 0 bases from J, the junction kept 6 bases outside the gene matches. The CDR3 DNA reads TGTGCCAGCAGCTCCAGACAGGGTGGCTCTGGAAACACCATATATTTT. The encoded protein is CASSSRQGGSGNTIYF.

The chain links TRBV5-6 to TRBJ1-5; 8 bases agree with TRBD1. The germline V gene has CDR1 SGHDT and CDR2 YYEEEE. This CDR3 contains 16 residues. Trimming at V came to 4 bases and at J to 7 bases, leaving 13 bases not matched to a gene. CDR3 bases: TGTGCCAGCAGCCCCGGAGCCGACAGGGGAGGACAGCCCCAGCATTTT. It translates to CASSPGADRGGQPQHF. Looking up the rest from reference TRBV5-6 and TRBJ1-5 gives the full variable domain: DAGVTQSPTHLIKTRGQQVTLRCSPKSGHDTVSWYQQALGQGPQFIFQYYEEEERQRGNFPDRFSGHQFPNYSSELNVNALLLGDSALYLCASSPGADRGGQPQHFGDGTRLSIL.

This chain connects TRBV7-9 to TRBJ2-1; maybe TRBD1 (8 bases). Germline CDR1 is SEHNR and CDR2 is FQNEAQ (reference sequence). This CDR3 region has 14 residues. The V and J ends lost 2 bases and 9 bases respectively, with 14 bases between them. The CDR3 coding sequence is TGTGCCAGCAGCTTACTGGACAGGGAGGGTGAGCAGTTCTTC. This codes for CASSLLDREGEQFF. The variable domain in full, completed from reference TRBV7-9 and TRBJ2-1, reads DTGVSQNPRHKITKRGQNVTFRCDPISEHNRLYWYRQTLGQGPEFLTYFQNEAQLEKSRLLSDRFSAERPKGSFSTLEIQRTEQGDSAMYLCASSLLDREGEQFFGPGTRLTVL.

The chain has TRBV11-2 and TRBJ2-5; D might be TRBD2 (6 bases). CDR3 length equals 15 residues. CDR1 and CDR2 (germline): SGHAT, FQNNGV. V lost 5 bases to trimming and J lost 2 bases, with 15 bases between them. CDR3 sequence: CASSPSPGRQETQYF. DNA of the CDR3: TGTGCCAGCAGCCCATCCCCCGGGAGACAAGAGACCCAGTACTTC.

The chain carries TRBV7-9 and TRBJ2-3; 9 positions match TRBD2. This CDR3 contains 15 residues. With 5 bases clipped from V and 1 base from J, the junction kept 4 bases outside the gene matches. From germline, CDR1 is SEHNR and CDR2 FQNEAQ (reference sequence). The CDR3 nucleotides read TGTGCCAGCAGCATCAAGCGGGGGGGCACAGATACGCAGTATTTT. Translated: CASSIKRGGTDTQYF.

The CDR3 loop is CASSSGTGELFF. The CDR3 DNA is TGTGCCAGCAGCTCTGGGACCGGGGAGCTGTTTTTT. The chain uses TRBV5-4 and TRBJ2-2, with unresolved D. The CDR3 runs 12 residues. The germline V and J ends were trimmed by 3 bases and 5 bases, with 5 bases remaining between them. The germline V gene has CDR1 SGHNT and CDR2 YYREEE (reference sequence).

The V and J genes are TRBV29-1 and TRBJ2-4; no clear D. This CDR3 has 15 residues. Trimming left V 3 bases short and J 6 bases short, with 18 bases between. Germline CDR1 reads SQVTM; CDR2 reads ANQGSEA. CDR3 residues: CSVETDRPVGNIQYF. The CDR3 DNA follows: TGCAGCGTTGAGACGGACCGGCCGGTCGGAAACATTCAGTACTTC.

The chain uses TRBV9 and TRBJ1-2, with TRBD1 identical over 8 bases. Trimming at V came to 4 bases and at J to 8 bases, leaving 7 bases not matched to a gene. The CDR3 sequence is 13 residues long. Germline V gene sequence: CDR1 SGDLS, CDR2 YYNGEE. Here the CDR3 DNA reads TGTGCCAGCAGCCTGACAGGGGAAGGCGGCTACACCTTC. Protein sequence: CASSLTGEGGYTF.

The J gene is TRBJ2-7, the V gene TRBV4-2; D unresolved. The CDR3 contains 15 residues. Germline values: CDR1 LGHNA, CDR2 YNFKEQ. V gave up 4 bases and J gave up 2 bases, with 15 bases separating them. For the CDR3, the DNA is TGTGCCAGCAGCCGAACCGGGCCCTCCCCCTACGAGCAGTACTTC. Protein product: CASSRTGPSPYEQYF.

The chain couples TRBV19 to TRBJ2-2; 7 bases are a match to TRBD1. Losses at the gene ends were 5 bases for V and 3 bases for J; bases not matched to a gene: 6. The CDR3 has 15 residues. Germline-derived CDR1 and CDR2 are LNHDA and SQIVND (reference sequence). The CDR3 loop is CASSSQGSDTGELFF. The CDR3 DNA reads as TGTGCCAGTAGTTCACAGGGGTCGGACACCGGGGAGCTGTTTTTT. Full variable domain (missing parts from reference TRBV19 and TRBJ2-2): DGGITQSPKYLFRKEGQNVTLSCEQNLNHDAMYWYRQDPGQGLRLIYYSQIVNDFQKGDIAEGYSVSREKKESFPLTVTSAQKNPTAFYLCASSSQGSDTGELFFGEGSRLTVL.

V and J are TRBV5-6 and TRBJ2-7; no clear D. Trimming left V 3 bases short and J 4 bases short, with 17 bases between. Germline CDR1 reads SGHDT; CDR2 reads YYEEEE. The CDR3 has 15 residues. The CDR3: CASSSVRALGYEQYF. CDR3 DNA: TGTGCCAGCAGCTCCGTTAGAGCTTTGGGTTACGAGCAGTACTTC. The entire variable domain, with the rest obtained from reference TRBV5-6 and TRBJ2-7, is as follows: DAGVTQSPTHLIKTRGQQVTLRCSPKSGHDTVSWYQQALGQGPQFIFQYYEEEERQRGNFPDRFSGHQFPNYSSELNVNALLLGDSALYLCASSSVRALGYEQYFGPGTRLTVT.

The chain is built from TRBV19 and TRBJ2-7; 9 nucleotides match TRBD1. With 5 bases clipped from V and 7 bases from J, the junction kept 15 bases outside the gene matches. From germline, CDR1 is LNHDA and CDR2 SQIVND (reference sequence). CDR3 length: 16 amino acids. The DNA for the CDR3 is TGTGCCAGTAGTCCCGGACAGGGGAATACCAGGTGGGAGCAGTACTTC. Translated: CASSPGQGNTRWEQYF.

CDR3 coding DNA: TGTGCCAGTAGTAGCAACAGATACAATGAGCAGTTCTTC. As protein: CASSSNRYNEQFF. This chain uses TRBV19 with TRBJ2-1, with no clear D. Between the trimmed V and J ends, which lost 4 bases and 4 bases, there was a span of 8 bases. Germline lookup yields CDR1 LNHDA and CDR2 SQIVND (reference sequence). CDR3 length: 13 amino acids.